The TCR beta chain under discussion was sequenced for a study of T cell clonality in common variable immunodeficiency. Points from the study as a whole: Fewer TCRbeta clones were shared among CVID subjects than controls.

In germline, CDR1 is SGDLS, CDR2 YYNGEE. V lost 2 bases and J 3 bases, leaving 6 bases between the germline ends. CDR3 length equals 13 residues. Control and CVID samples contributed equal amounts of genomic DNA. This table comes from immunoSEQ multiplex PCR, and its TCRdb copy is limited to in-frame clones, with some not included. Altogether some 50,000 clones were found in the sample, and no singletons occur. This clone occurred many times. The antigen remains unidentified. The read ends 3 residues early relative to the CDR3; the germline J gene fills the gap. The sequence was obtained from a person between 18 and 75 years old in good health. The gene calls are TRBV9 and TRBJ2-1; D remains unclear. Sequenced material: peripheral blood mononuclear cells. The CDR3 bases that were read are TGTGCCAGCAGCGTGGGCAGCTACAATGAG. Its protein is CASSVGSYNE. The complete CDR3 reads CASSVGSYNEQFF.